The clone carrying this TCR beta chain has a handful of counts. The antigen is unknown. Germline V gene sequence: CDR1 SGHDT, CDR2 YYEEEE. V lost 0 bases and J 0 bases, leaving 7 bases between the germline ends. The CDR3 covers 14 residues. Researchers ran the PCR with 60 Vbeta and 13 Jbeta primers. The data were produced by immunoSEQ multiplex PCR, yet TCRdb's version contains in-frame clones alone and is incomplete. The table records around 140,000 clones, about 80% of them present only once. This sample was taken from a study of cytomegalovirus exposure and HLA in healthy donors. Study at large: There were approximately 80 million unique TCRs (from HLA-typed donors) in an early data release. Out of 300 to 500 genotyped donors, about 81% belonged to the Caucasian-associated ancestry cluster. Study results and caveats: Upon later analysis, TCR association rates were observed to vary by HLA locus, being highest for DRB1 and lowest for HLA-C.

The genes are TRBV5-6 and TRBJ2-7, with D uncertain. Sequenced input: PBMCs. The source is a woman in her thirties or forties in good health and CMV-seronegative. CDR3 sequence: CASSLGGNSYEQYF. CDR3 DNA: TGTGCCAGCAGCTTGGGCGGAAACTCCTACGAGCAGTACTTC.